The source of this T cell receptor (beta chain) is a study of shared clonotypes between healthy human individuals. In regard to this clone: Its specificity is unknown.

Study observations and caveats: Non-shared clonotypes displayed generation probabilities falling below those of clonotypes present in all four donors.

The CDR3 spans 18 residues. With 3 bases clipped from V and 5 bases from J, the junction kept 14 bases outside the gene matches. CDR1 is SGHTA and CDR2 is FQGTGA in the germline V gene. The assay was immunoSEQ multiplex PCR, and TCRdb's table has in-frame clones only and misses some. The data hold approximately 2.1 million clones, with roughly 93% observed a single time. Sample: naive CD4+ T cells from PBMCs. Subset described: CD45RA+ positively selected. The TCR originated in a man aged 18 to 29 in good health. Some clones in this sample may be carry-over from other donors' samples. V is TRBV7-3 and J is TRBJ1-4; 8 bases fit TRBD1. The CDR3 is CASSFHCRSGQANEKLFF. The CDR3 DNA reads TGTGCCAGCAGCTTCCATTGTCGCTCGGGACAGGCGAATGAAAAACTGTTTTTT.